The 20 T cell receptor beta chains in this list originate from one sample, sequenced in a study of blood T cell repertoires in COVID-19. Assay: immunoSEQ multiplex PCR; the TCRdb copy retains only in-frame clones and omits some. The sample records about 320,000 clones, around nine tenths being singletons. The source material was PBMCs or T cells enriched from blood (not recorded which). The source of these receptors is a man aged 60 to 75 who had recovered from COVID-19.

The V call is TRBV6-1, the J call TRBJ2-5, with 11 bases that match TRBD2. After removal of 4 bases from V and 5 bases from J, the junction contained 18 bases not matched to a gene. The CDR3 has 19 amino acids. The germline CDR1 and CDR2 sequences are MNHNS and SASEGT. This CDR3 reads CASSATGSPSGGRRETQYF. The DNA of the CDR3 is TGTGCCAGCAGTGCCACCGGGTCCCCTAGCGGGGGGAGGAGGGAGACCCAGTACTTC.

CDR3 amino acids: CASSDSSGLTGSTEAFF. In nucleotides, the CDR3 is TGTGCCAGCAGTGATTCTTCCGGATTGACAGGGAGCACTGAAGCTTTCTTT. The rearrangement uses TRBV25-1 and TRBJ1-1, with 7 bases fitting TRBD1. CDR1 is MGHDK, CDR2 SYGVNS, per germline. CDR3 size: 17 residues. Trimming at V came to 3 bases and at J to 4 bases, leaving 14 bases not matched to a gene.

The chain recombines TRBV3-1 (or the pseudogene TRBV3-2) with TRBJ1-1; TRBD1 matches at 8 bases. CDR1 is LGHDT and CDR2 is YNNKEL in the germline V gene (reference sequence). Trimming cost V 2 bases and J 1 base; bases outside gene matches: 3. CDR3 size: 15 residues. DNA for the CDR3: TGTGCCAGCAGCCAAAGACAGGGGAAGAACACTGAAGCTTTCTTT. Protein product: CASSQRQGKNTEAFF.

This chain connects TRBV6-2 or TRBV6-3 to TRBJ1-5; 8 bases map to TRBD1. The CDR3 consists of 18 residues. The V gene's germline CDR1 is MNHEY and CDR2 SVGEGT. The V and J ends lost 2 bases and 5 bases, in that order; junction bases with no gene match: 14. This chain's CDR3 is CASSYETRGQGKYQPQHF. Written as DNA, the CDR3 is TGTGCCAGCAGTTACGAAACCAGAGGACAGGGAAAATATCAGCCCCAGCATTTT.

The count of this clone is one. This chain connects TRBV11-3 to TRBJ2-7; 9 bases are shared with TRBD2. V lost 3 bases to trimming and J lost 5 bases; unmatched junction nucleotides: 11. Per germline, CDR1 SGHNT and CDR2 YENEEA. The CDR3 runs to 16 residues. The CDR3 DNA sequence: TGTGCCAGCAGCTTGAGTTTAGGCGGGAGGGCCGACGAGCAGTACTTC. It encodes CASSLSLGGRADEQYF.

CDR3 nucleotides: TGTGCCTGGACCCAAGTGAGGTTTTCGGCTGAAGCTTTCTTT. Translating gives CAWTQVRFSAEAFF. The rearrangement uses TRBV30 and TRBJ1-1; D is undetermined. The CDR3 is 14 residues long. V was pared by 4 bases and J by 6 bases, with 18 bases between. Germline CDR1 is GTSNPN and CDR2 is SVGIG (reference sequence).

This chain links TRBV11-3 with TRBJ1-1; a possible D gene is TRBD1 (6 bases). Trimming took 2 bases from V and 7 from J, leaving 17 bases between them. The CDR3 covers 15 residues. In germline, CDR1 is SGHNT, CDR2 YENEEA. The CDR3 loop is CASSLTGIIGGEAFF. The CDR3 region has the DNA TGTGCCAGCAGCTTAACAGGGATAATTGGTGGTGAAGCTTTCTTT. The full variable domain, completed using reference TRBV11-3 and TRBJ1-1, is EAGVVQSPRYKIIEKKQPVAFWCNPISGHNTLYWYLQNLGQGPELLIRYENEEAVDDSQLPKDRFSAERLKGVDSTLKIQPAELGDSAVYLCASSLTGIIGGEAFFGQGTRLTVV.

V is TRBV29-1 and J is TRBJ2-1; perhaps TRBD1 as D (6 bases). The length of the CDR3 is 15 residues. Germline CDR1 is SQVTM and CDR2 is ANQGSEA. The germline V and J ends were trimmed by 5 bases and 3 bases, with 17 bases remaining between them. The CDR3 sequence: CSVQIGSGVYNEQFF. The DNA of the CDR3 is TGCAGCGTTCAAATCGGGTCAGGGGTCTACAATGAGCAGTTCTTC.

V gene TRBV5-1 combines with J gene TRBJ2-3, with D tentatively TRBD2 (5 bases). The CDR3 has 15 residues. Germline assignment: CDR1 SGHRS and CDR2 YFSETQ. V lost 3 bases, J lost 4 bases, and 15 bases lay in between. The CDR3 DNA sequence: TGCGCCAGCAGCTCGAGCCCGGGGTCACCAGATACGCAGTATTTT. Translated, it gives CASSSSPGSPDTQYF.

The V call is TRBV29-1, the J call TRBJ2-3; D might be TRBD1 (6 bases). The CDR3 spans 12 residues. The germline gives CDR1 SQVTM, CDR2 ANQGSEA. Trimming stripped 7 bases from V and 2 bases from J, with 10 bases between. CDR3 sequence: CSGRTDTDTQYF. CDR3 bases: TGCAGCGGCAGGACAGACACAGATACGCAGTATTTT.

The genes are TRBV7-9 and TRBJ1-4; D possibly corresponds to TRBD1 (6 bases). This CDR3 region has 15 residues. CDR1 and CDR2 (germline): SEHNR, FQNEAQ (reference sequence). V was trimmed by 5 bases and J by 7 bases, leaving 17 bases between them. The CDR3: CASSPRQASFEKLFF. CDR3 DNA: TGTGCCAGCAGCCCCAGACAGGCGTCTTTTGAAAAACTGTTTTTT.

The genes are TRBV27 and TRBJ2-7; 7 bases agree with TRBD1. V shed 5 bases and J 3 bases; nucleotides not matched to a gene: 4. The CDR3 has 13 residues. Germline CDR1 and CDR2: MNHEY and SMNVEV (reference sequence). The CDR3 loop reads CASSLRDSYEQYF. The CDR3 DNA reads TGTGCCAGCAGTCTCCGGGACAGCTACGAGCAGTACTTC.

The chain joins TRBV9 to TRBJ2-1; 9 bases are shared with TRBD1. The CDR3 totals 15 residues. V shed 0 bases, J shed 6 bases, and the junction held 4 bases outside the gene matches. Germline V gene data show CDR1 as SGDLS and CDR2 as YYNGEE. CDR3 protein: CASSVGGDRANEQFF. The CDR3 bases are TGTGCCAGCAGCGTAGGGGGGGACAGGGCCAATGAGCAGTTCTTC.

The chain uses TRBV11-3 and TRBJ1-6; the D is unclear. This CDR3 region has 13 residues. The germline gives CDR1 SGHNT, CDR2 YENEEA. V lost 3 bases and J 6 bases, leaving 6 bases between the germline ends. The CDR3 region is CASSFNFNSPLHF. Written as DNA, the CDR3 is TGTGCCAGCAGCTTTAATTTTAATTCACCCCTCCACTTT.

The CDR3 spells CASTGQGEKLFF. CDR3 in DNA: TGTGCCAGCACCGGACAGGGGGAAAAACTGTTTTTT. The rearrangement joins TRBV2 to TRBJ1-4; 9 bases agree with TRBD1. Per the germline V gene, CDR1 is SNHLY and CDR2 is FYNNEI. The length of the CDR3 is 12 residues. V shed 7 bases and J 8 bases; nucleotides not matched to a gene: 2.

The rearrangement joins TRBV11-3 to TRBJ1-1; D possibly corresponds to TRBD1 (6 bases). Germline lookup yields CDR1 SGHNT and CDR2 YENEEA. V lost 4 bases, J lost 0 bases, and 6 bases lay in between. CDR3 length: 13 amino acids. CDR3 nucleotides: TGTGCCAGCAGCTGGACAGTGAACACTGAAGCTTTCTTT. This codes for CASSWTVNTEAFF.

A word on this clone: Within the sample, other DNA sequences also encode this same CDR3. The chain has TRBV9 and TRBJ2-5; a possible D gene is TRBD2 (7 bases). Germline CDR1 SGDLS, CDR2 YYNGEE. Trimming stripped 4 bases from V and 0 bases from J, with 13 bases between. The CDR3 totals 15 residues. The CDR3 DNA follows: TGTGCCAGCAGCCCGGGGGGCGGGAACCAAGAGACCCAGTACTTC. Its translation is CASSPGGGNQETQYF.

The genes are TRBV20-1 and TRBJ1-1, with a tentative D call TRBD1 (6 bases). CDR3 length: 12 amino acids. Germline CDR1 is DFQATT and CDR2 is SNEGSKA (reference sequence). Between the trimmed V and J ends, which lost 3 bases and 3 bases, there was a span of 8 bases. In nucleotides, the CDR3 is TGCAGTGCTAGTCGGACAGACACTGAAGCTTTCTTT. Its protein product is CSASRTDTEAFF.

The CDR3 coding sequence is TGCAGCGTTGAAACTAGCGGGGGGCCGACCCAAGAGACCCAGTACTTC. Protein product: CSVETSGGPTQETQYF. This sequence joins TRBV29-1 and TRBJ2-5, with 12 bases identical to TRBD2. Germline V lookup: CDR1 SQVTM, CDR2 ANQGSEA. With 2 bases clipped from V and 1 base from J, the junction kept 5 bases outside the gene matches. The CDR3 loop spans 16 amino acids.

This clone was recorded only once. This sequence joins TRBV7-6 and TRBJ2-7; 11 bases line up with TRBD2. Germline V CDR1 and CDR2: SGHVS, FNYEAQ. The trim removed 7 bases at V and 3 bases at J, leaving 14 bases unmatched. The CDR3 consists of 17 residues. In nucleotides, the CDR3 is TGTGCCAGCAACCACCCCCACCGGCTAGCGGGGGGCTACGAGCAGTACTTC. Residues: CASNHPHRLAGGYEQYF.